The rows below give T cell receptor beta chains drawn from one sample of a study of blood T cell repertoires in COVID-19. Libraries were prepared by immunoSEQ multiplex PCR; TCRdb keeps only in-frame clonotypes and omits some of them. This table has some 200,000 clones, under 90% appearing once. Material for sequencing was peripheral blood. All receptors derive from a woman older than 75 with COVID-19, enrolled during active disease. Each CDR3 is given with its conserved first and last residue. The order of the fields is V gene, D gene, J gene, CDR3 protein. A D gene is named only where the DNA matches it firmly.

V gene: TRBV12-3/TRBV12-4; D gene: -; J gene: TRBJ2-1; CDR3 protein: CASTREGDEQFF
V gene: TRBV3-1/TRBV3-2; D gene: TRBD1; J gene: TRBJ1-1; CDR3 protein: CASRRHDRVGEAFF
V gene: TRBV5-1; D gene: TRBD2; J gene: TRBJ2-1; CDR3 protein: CASSLGGTSGNNEQFF
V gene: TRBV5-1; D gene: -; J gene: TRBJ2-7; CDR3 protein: CASSPGAYEQYF
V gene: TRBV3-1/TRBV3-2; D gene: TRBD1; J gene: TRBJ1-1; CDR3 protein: CASSQAWDRGEAFF
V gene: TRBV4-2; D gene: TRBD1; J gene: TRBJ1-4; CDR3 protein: CASSGQEGHMGEKLFF
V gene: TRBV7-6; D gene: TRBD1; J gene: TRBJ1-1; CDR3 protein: CASSHQGENTEAFF
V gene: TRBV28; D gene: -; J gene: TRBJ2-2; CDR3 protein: CASSGVTGELFF
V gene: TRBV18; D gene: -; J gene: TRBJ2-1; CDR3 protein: CASSPPSVPEQFF
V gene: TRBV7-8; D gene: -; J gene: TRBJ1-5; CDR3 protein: CASSLDINQPQHF
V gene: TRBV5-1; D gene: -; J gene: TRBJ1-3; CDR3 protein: CASSLGQGGNTIYF
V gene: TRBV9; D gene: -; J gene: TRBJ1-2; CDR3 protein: CASNPLSGGGYTF
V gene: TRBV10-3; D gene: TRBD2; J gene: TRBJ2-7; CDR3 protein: CAISESSGPPYEQYF
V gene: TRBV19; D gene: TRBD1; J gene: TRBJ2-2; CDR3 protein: CASSPRDRGPQRGTGELFF
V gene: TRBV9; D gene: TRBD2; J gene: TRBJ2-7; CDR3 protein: CASSLRAGEYEQYF
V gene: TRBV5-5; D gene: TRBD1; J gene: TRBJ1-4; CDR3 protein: CASSFRTGSMFF
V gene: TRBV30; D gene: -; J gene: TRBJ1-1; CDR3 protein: CAWTGSFEAFF
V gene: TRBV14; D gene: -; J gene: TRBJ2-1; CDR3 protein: CASSPLINSQTYNEQFF
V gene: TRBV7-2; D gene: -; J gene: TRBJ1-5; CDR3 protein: CASSRESQPQHF
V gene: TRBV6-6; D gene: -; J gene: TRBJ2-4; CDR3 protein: CASSYGLGGAKNIQYF